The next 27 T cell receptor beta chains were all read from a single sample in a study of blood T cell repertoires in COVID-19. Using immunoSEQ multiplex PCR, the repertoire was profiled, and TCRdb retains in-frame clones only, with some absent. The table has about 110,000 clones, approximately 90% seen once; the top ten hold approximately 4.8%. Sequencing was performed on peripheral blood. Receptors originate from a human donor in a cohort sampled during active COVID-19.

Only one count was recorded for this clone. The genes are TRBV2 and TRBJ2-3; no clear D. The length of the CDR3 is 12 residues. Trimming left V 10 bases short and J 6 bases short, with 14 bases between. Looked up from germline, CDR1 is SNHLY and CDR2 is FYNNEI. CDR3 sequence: CATSSAGDTQYF. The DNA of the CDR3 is TGTGCCACTTCCTCGGCCGGGGATACGCAGTATTTT.

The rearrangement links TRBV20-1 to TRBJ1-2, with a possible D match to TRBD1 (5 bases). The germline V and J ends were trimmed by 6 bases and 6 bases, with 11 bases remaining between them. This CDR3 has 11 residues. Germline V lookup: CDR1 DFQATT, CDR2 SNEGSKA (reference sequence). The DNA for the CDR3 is TGCAGTGCCAAGCGGGGGGATGGCTACACCTTC. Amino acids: CSAKRGDGYTF.

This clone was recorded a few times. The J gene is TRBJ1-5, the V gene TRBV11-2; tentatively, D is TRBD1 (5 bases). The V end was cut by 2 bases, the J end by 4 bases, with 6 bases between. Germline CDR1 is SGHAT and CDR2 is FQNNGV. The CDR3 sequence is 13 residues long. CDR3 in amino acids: CASSLQGNQPQHF. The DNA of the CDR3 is TGTGCCAGCAGCTTACAGGGAAATCAGCCCCAGCATTTT.

In nucleotides, the CDR3 is TGTGCCAGCAGCTTACCGGGATCTGGAGCCCTCCACTTT. Translation gives CASSLPGSGALHF. The chain recombines TRBV11-1 with TRBJ1-6; no clear D gene. Germline CDR1 and CDR2: SGHAT and FQDESV (reference sequence). CDR3 length: 13 residues. Trimming pared 2 bases from V and 14 bases from J, leaving 13 bases between.

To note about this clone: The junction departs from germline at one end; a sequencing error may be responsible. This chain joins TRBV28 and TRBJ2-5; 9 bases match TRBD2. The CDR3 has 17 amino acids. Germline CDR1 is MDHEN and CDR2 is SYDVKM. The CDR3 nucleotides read TGTGCCAGCCGTTTAGATCGTAGCGGGAGTTGGGTAGAGACCCAGTACTTC. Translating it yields CASRLDRSGSWVETQYF.

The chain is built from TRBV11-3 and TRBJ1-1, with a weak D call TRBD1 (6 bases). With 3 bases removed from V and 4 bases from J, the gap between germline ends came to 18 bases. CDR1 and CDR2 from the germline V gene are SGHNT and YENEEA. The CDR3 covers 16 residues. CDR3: CASSFVGAPKVTEAFF. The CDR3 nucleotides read TGTGCCAGCAGCTTCGTGGGGGCCCCAAAGGTCACTGAAGCTTTCTTT.

The CDR3 protein is CAWSRGDNQPQHF. In nucleotides, the CDR3 is TGTGCCTGGAGCAGGGGTGACAATCAGCCCCAGCATTTT. The rearrangement links TRBV30 to TRBJ1-5, with D maybe TRBD1 (6 bases). The CDR3 sequence is 13 residues long. In germline, CDR1 is GTSNPN, CDR2 SVGIG (reference sequence). Deletions cut 3 bases from V and 3 bases from J, with 9 bases between.

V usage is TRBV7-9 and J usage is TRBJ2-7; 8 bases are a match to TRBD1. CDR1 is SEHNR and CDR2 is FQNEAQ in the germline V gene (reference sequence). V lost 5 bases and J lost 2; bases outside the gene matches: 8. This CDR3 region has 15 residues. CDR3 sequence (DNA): TGTGCCAGCAGCACGGACAGGGTTATCACCTACGAGCAGTACTTC. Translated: CASSTDRVITYEQYF.

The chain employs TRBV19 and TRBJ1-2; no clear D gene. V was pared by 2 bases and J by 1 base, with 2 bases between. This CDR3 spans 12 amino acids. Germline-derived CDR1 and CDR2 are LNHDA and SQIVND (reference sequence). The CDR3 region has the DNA TGTGCCAGTAGTATACTTAACTATGGCTACACCTTC. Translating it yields CASSILNYGYTF.

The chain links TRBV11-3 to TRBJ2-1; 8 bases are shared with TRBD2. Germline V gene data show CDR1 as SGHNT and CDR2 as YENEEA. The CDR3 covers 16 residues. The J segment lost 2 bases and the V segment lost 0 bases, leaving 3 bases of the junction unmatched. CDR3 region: CASSLEGGRPYNEQFF. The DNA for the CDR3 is TGTGCCAGCAGCTTAGAGGGCGGGAGGCCCTACAATGAGCAGTTCTTC. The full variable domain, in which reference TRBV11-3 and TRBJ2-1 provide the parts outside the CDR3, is EAGVVQSPRYKIIEKKQPVAFWCNPISGHNTLYWYLQNLGQGPELLIRYENEEAVDDSQLPKDRFSAERLKGVDSTLKIQPAELGDSAVYLCASSLEGGRPYNEQFFGPGTRLTVL.

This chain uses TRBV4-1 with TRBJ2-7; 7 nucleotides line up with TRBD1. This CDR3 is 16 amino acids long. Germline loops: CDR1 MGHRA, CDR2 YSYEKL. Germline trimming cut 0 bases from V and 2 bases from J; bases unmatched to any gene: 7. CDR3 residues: CASSQDGYRGPYEQYF. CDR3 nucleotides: TGCGCCAGCAGCCAAGATGGGTACAGGGGACCCTACGAGCAGTACTTC.

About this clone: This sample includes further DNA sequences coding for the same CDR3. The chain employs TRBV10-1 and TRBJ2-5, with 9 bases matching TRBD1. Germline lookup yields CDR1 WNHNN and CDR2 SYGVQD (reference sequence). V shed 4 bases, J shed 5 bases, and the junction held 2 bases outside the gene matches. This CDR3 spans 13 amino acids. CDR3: CASSVTGGETQYF. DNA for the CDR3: TGCGCCAGCAGTGTTACAGGGGGCGAGACCCAGTACTTC.

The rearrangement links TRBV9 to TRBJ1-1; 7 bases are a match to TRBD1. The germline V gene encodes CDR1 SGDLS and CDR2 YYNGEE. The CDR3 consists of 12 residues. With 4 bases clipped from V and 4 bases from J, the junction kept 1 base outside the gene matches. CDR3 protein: CASSRDSTEAFF. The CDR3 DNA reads TGTGCCAGCAGCCGGGACAGCACTGAAGCTTTCTTT.

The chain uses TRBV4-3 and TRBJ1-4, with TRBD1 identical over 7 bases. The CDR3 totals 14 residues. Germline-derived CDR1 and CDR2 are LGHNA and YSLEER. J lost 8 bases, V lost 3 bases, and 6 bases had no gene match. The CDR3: CASSQTGMREKLFF. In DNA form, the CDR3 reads TGCGCCAGCAGCCAGACAGGGATGAGAGAAAAACTGTTTTTT.

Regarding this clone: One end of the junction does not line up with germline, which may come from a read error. CDR3 DNA: TGTGCCAGCTCCCCACCCTCAGGGCCCCAGCATTTT. Amino acid sequence: CASSPPSGPQHF. V is TRBV18 and J is TRBJ1-5, with D unclear. Germline-derived CDR1 and CDR2 are KGHSH and LQKENI. The CDR3 spans 12 residues.

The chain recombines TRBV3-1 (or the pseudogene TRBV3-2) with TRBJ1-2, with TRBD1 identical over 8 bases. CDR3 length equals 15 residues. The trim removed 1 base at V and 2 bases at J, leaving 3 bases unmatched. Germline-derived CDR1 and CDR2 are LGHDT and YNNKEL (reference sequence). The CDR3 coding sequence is TGTGCCAGCAGCCAAGGGCAGGGGGCGAACTATGGCTACACCTTC. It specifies CASSQGQGANYGYTF.

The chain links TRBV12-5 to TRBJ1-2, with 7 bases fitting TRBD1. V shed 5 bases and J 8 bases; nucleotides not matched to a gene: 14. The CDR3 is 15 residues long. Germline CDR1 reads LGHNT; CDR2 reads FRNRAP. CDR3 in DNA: TGTGCTAGTGGTAATGAGCAGGGGGATATACAGGGCTACACCTTC. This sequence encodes CASGNEQGDIQGYTF. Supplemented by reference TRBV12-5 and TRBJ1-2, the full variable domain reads DARVTQTPRHKVTEMGQEVTMRCQPILGHNTVFWYRQTMMQGLELLAYFRNRAPLDDSGMPKDRFSAEMPDATLATLKIQPSEPRDSAVYFCASGNEQGDIQGYTFGSGTRLTVV.

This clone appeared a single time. CDR3 sequence (DNA): TGTGCCAGCAGCCCGACTAGCGGGGGATACAATGAGCAGTTCTTC. Amino acids: CASSPTSGGYNEQFF. The chain combines TRBV4-2 with TRBJ2-1, with 12 bases matching TRBD2. Germline assignment: CDR1 LGHNA and CDR2 YNFKEQ. V was pared by 4 bases and J by 4 bases, with 2 bases of the junction left unmatched. The CDR3 is 15 residues long.

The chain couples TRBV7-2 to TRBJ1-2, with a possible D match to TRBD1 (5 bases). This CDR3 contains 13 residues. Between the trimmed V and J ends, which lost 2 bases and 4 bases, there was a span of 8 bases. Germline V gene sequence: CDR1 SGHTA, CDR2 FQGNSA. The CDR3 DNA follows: TGTGCCAGCAGCTTACAGGGTACCTATGGCTACACCTTC. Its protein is CASSLQGTYGYTF. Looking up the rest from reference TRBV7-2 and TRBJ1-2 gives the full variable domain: GAGVSQSPSNKVTEKGKDVELRCDPISGHTALYWYRQSLGQGLEFLIYFQGNSAPDKSGLPSDRFSAERTGGSVSTLTIQRTQQEDSAVYLCASSLQGTYGYTFGSGTRLTVV.

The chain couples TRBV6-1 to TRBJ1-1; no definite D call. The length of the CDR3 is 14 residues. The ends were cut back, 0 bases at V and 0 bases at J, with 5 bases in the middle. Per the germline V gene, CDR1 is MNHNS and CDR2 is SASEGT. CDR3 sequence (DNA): TGTGCCAGCAGTGAAGCTTATATGAACACTGAAGCTTTCTTT. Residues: CASSEAYMNTEAFF.

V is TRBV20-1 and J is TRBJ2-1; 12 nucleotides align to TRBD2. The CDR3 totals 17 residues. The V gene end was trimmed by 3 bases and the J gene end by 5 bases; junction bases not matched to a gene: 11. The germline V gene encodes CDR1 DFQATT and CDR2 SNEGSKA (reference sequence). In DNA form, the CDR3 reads TGCAGTGCTAGTCCACCTAGGGCTAGCGGGAGGGACAATGAGCAGTTCTTC. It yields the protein CSASPPRASGRDNEQFF.

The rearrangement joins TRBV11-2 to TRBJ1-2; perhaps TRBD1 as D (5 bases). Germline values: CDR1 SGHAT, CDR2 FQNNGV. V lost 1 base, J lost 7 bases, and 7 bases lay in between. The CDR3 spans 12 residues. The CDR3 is CASSLAGAGYTF. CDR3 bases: TGTGCCAGCAGCTTAGCTGGGGCTGGCTACACCTTC.

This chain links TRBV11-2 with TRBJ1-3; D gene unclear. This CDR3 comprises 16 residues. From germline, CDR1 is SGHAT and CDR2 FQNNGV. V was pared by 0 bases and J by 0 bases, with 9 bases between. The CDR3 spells CASSLDLGSSGNTIYF. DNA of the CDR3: TGTGCCAGCAGCTTAGATCTTGGCAGCTCTGGAAACACCATATATTTT.

Here the CDR3 DNA reads TGCGCCAGCAGTGAGTCGTCCTACTCTAGCACAGATACGCAGTATTTT. Translating it yields CASSESSYSSTDTQYF. The chain joins TRBV10-1 to TRBJ2-3, with no clear D. V lost 0 bases and J lost 0, with 10 bases in between. In germline, CDR1 is WNHNN, CDR2 SYGVQD (reference sequence). This CDR3 contains 16 residues.

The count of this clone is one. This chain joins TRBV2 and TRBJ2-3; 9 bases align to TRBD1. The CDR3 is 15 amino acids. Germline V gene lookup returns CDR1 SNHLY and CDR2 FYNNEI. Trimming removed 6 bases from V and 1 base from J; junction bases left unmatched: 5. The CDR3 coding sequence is TGTGCCAGCAGACCTAGGACAGGGGGCACAGATACGCAGTATTTT. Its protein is CASRPRTGGTDTQYF.

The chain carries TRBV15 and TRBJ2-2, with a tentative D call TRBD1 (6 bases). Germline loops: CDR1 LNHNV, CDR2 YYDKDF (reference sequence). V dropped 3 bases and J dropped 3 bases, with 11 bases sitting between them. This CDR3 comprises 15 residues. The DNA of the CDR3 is TGTGCCACCAGCAGGGTTTACAGGGACACCGGGGAGCTGTTTTTT. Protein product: CATSRVYRDTGELFF.

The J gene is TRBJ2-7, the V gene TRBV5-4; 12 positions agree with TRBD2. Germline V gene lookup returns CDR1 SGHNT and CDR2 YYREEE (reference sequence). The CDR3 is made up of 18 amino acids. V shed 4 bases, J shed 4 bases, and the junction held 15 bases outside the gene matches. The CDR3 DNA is TGTGCCAGCAGCGTTGGACTAGCGGGACCACCAGGGGGTTACGAGCAGTACTTC. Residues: CASSVGLAGPPGGYEQYF. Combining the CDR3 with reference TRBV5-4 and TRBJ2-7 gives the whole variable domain ETGVTQSPTHLIKTRGQQVTLRCSSQSGHNTVSWYQQALGQGPQFIFQYYREEENGRGNFPPRFSGLQFPNYSSELNVNALELDDSALYLCASSVGLAGPPGGYEQYFGPGTRLTVT.